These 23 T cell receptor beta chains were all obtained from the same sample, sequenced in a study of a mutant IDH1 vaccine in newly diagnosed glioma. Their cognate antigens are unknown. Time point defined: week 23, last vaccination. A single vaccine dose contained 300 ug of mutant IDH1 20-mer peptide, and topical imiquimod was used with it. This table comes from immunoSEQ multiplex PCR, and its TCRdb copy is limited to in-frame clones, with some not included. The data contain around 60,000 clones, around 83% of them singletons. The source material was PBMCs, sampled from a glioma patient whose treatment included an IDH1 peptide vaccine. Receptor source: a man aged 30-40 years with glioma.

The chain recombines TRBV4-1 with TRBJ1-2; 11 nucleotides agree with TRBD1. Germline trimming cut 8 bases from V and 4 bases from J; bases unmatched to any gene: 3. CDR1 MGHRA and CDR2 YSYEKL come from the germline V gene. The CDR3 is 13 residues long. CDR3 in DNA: TGCGCCAGCGGGGACAGGGGGGTCTATGGCTACACCTTC. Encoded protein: CASGDRGVYGYTF.

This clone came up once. The CDR3 sequence: CASSLPEILNEQFF. CDR3 nucleotide sequence: TGTGCCAGCAGCCTCCCGGAGATCTTAAATGAGCAGTTCTTC. The V and J genes are TRBV11-2 and TRBJ2-1; D not certain. This CDR3 is built from 14 residues. The germline V gene encodes CDR1 SGHAT and CDR2 FQNNGV. V was clipped by 5 bases and J by 7 bases, with 15 bases between them.

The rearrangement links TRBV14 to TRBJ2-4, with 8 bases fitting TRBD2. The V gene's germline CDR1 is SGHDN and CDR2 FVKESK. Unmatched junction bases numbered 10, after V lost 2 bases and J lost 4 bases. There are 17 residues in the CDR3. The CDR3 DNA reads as TGTGCCAGCAGCCAAAGGAGGGTTAGCGGGAATAAAAACATTCAGTACTTC. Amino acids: CASSQRRVSGNKNIQYF.

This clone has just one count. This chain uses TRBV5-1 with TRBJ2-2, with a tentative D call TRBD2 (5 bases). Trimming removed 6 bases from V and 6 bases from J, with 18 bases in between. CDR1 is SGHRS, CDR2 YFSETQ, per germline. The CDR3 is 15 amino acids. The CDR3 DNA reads TGCGCCAGCAAGCGGTCCGGACTCCTCGCCGGGGAGCTGTTTTTT. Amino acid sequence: CASKRSGLLAGELFF.

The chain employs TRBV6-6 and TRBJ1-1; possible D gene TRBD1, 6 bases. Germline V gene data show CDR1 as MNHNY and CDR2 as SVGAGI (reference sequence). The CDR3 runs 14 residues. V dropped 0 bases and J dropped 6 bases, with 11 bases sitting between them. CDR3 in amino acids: CASSYSPGAAEAFF. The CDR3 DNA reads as TGTGCCAGCAGTTACTCCCCAGGGGCCGCTGAAGCTTTCTTT.

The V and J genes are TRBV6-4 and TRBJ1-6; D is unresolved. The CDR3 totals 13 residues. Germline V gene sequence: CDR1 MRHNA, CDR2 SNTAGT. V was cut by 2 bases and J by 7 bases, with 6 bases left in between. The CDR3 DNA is TGTGCCAGCAGTGACAGGGTAAATTCACCCCTCCACTTT. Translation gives CASSDRVNSPLHF.

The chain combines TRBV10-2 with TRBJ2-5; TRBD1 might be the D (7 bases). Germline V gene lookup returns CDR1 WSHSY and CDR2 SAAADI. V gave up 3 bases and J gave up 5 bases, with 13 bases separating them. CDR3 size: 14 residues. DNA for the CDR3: TGCGCCAGCAGTGAATTCAGGGGGGTGGAGACCCAGTACTTC. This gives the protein CASSEFRGVETQYF.

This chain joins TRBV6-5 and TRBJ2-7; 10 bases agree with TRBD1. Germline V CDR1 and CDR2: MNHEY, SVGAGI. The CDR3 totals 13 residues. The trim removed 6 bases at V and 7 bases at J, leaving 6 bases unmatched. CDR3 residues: CASSGTGAGEQYF. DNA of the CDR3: TGTGCCAGCAGCGGGACAGGGGCGGGGGAGCAGTACTTC.

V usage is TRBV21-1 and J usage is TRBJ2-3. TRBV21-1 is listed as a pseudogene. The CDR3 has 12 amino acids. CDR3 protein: CATGRGSDTQYF. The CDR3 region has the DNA TGTGCAACAGGCCGGGGCTCAGATACGCAGTATTTT.

CDR3 sequence reads: CASSGSGNTIYF. Written as DNA, the CDR3 is TGTGCCAGCAGTGGGTCTGGAAACACCATATATTTT. The chain is built from TRBV6-5 and TRBJ1-3; D remains ambiguous. Germline V gives CDR1 MNHEY, CDR2 SVGAGI. This CDR3 comprises 12 residues. Trimming removed 5 bases from V and 1 base from J, with 3 bases in between.

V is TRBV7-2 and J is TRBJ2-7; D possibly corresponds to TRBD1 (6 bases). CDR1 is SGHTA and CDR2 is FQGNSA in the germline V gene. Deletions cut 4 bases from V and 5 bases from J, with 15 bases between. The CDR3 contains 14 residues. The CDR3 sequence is CASSSRQDWNEQYF. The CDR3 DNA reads TGTGCCAGCAGCTCGCGACAGGATTGGAACGAGCAGTACTTC.

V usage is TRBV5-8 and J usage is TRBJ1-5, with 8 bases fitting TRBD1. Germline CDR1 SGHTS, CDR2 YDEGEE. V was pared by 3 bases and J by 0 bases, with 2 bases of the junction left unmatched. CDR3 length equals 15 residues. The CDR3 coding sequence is TGTGCCAGCAGCTGGACAGGGACTAGCAATCAGCCCCAGCATTTT. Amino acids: CASSWTGTSNQPQHF.

CDR3 DNA sequence: TGTGCCAGTAGTATCGACGGGGTAACCAAAAACATTCAGTACTTC. Protein: CASSIDGVTKNIQYF. The chain joins TRBV19 to TRBJ2-4, with D possibly being TRBD2 (5 bases). The ends were cut back, 3 bases at V and 2 bases at J, with 11 bases in the middle. The length of the CDR3 is 15 residues. Germline loops: CDR1 LNHDA, CDR2 SQIVND (reference sequence).

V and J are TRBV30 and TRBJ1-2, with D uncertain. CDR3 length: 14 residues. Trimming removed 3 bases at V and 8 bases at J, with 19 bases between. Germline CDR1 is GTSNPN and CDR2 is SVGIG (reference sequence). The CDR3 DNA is TGTGCCTGGAGAGCTGGACCGTATATGGTGGGCTACACCTTC. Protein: CAWRAGPYMVGYTF. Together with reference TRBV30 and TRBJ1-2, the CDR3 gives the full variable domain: SQTIHQWPATLVQPVGSPLSLECTVEGTSNPNLYWYRQAAGRGLQLLFYSVGIGQISSEVPQNLSASRPQDRQFILSSKKLLLSDSGFYLCAWRAGPYMVGYTFGSGTRLTVV.

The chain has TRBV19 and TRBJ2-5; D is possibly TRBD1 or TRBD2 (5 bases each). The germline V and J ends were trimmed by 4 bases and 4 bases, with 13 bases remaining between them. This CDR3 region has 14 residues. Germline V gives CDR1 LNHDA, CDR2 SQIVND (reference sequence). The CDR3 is CASSRDDVLETQYF. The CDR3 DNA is TGTGCCAGTAGTAGGGACGATGTATTAGAGACCCAGTACTTC. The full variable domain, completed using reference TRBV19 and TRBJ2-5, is DGGITQSPKYLFRKEGQNVTLSCEQNLNHDAMYWYRQDPGQGLRLIYYSQIVNDFQKGDIAEGYSVSREKKESFPLTVTSAQKNPTAFYLCASSRDDVLETQYFGPGTRLLVL.

The CDR3 DNA reads as TGTGCCAGCACCCAATTGGCAGGGAGGAAGGGCGAGCAGTACTTC. Translating gives CASTQLAGRKGEQYF. The chain links TRBV27 to TRBJ2-7; tentatively, D is TRBD2 (6 bases). This CDR3 comprises 15 residues. V dropped 7 bases and J dropped 6 bases, with 22 bases sitting between them. Per the germline V gene, CDR1 is MNHEY and CDR2 is SMNVEV (reference sequence).

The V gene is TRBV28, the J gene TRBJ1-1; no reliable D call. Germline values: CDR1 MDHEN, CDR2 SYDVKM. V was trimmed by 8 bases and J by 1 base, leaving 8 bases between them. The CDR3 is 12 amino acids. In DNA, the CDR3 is TGTGCCAGCTTGCCAGGGAACACTGAAGCTTTCTTT. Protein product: CASLPGNTEAFF.

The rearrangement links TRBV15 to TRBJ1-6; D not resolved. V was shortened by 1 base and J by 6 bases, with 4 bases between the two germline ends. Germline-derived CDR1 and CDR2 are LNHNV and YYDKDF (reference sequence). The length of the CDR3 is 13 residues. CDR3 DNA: TGTGCCACCAGCAGAGGCCCTAATTCACCCCTCCACTTT. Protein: CATSRGPNSPLHF.

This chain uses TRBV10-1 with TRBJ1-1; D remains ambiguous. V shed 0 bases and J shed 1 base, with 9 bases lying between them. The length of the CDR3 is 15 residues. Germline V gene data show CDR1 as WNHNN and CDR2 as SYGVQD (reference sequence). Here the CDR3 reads CASSESAGRNTEAFF. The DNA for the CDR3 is TGCGCCAGCAGTGAGTCCGCAGGCAGGAACACTGAAGCTTTCTTT.

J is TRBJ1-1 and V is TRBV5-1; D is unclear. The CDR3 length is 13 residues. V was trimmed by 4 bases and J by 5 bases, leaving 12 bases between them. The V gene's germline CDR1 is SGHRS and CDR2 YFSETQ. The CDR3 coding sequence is TGCGCCAGCAGCCCGTTTTTACGAACTGAAGCTTTCTTT. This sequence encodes CASSPFLRTEAFF.

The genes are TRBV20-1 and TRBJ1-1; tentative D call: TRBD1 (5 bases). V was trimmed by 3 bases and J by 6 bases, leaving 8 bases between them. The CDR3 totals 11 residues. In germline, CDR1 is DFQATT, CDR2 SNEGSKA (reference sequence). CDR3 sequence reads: CSARSRAEAFF. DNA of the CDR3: TGCAGTGCTAGGTCCAGGGCTGAAGCTTTCTTT.

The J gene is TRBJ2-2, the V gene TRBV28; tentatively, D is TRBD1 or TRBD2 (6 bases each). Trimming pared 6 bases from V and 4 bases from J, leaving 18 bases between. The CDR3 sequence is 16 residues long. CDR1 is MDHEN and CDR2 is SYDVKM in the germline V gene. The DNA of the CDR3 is TGTGCCAGCAGCCGCCGGTGGAGGGGGACCACCGGGGAGCTGTTTTTT. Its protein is CASSRRWRGTTGELFF.

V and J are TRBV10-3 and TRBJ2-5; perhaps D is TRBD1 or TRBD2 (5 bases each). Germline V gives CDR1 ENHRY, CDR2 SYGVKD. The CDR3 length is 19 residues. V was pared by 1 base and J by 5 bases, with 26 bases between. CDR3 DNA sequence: TGTGCCATCAGTGAGTTGGGACCCACAGTGGGGATCAAGACGGAGACCCAGTACTTC. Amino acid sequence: CAISELGPTVGIKTETQYF.